What follows are 5 T cell receptor beta chains derived from one specimen sequenced in a study of T-cell memory formation after mild COVID-19. TCRdb redid the calling of the 5' RACE reads with MiXCR, one entry per CDR3 protein. The data contain hundreds of thousands of distinct CDR3 sequences, 20% of them singletons. Input material: PBMCs or a T cell subset sorted from them (not recorded which). The origin of the receptors is an adult woman who had mild COVID-19 (a few samples of this study predate the infection). Cell type and time point are not known.

This clonotype was counted a few times. The rearrangement joins TRBV6-6 to TRBJ2-2; TRBD2 agrees at 9 bases. The CDR3 totals 15 residues. J was trimmed by 0 bases and V by 6 bases; bases with no gene match: 2. Germline V gives CDR1 MNHNY, CDR2 SVGAGI (reference sequence). The CDR3 DNA follows: TGTGCCAGCAGAAGGACTAGCGCGAACACCGGGGAGCTGTTTTTT. Translated: CASRRTSANTGELFF.

This clonotype was recorded a few times. The V call is TRBV29-1, the J call TRBJ2-2; D uncertain. The CDR3 is 11 residues long. CDR1 SQVTM and CDR2 ANQGSEA come from the germline V gene. The CDR3 sequence is CRSMDTGELFF. The CDR3 region has the DNA TGCAGATCCATGGACACCGGGGAGCTGTTTTTT.

The V gene is TRBV6-4, the J gene TRBJ2-1; D remains ambiguous. With 3 bases removed from V and 4 bases from J, the gap between germline ends came to 19 bases. Germline CDR1 reads MRHNA; CDR2 reads SNTAGT. The CDR3 covers 17 residues. CDR3 nucleotides: TGTGCCAGCAGTGATTTGTCTCCTGGAAAAACTTACAATGAGCAGTTCTTC. This encodes CASSDLSPGKTYNEQFF.

This clonotype has a handful of counts. This sequence joins TRBV20-1 and TRBJ1-5; no clear D. V lost 4 bases, J lost 2 bases, and 18 bases lay in between. The CDR3 has 16 residues. Germline CDR1 reads DFQATT; CDR2 reads SNEGSKA (reference sequence). The chain's CDR3 is CSAIGLLPGRNQPQHF. CDR3 DNA: TGCAGTGCTATCGGACTCCTTCCCGGGCGCAATCAGCCCCAGCATTTT.

This clonotype was counted ten times or more. The chain couples TRBV12-3 or TRBV12-4 to TRBJ1-4; the D gene is possibly TRBD1 (5 bases). The V end was cut by 8 bases, the J end by 5 bases, with 15 bases between. The CDR3 extends over 14 amino acids. The CDR3 sequence is CASVSGQVNEKLFF. Written as DNA, the CDR3 is TGTGCCAGCGTCTCTGGACAAGTGAATGAAAAACTGTTTTTT.